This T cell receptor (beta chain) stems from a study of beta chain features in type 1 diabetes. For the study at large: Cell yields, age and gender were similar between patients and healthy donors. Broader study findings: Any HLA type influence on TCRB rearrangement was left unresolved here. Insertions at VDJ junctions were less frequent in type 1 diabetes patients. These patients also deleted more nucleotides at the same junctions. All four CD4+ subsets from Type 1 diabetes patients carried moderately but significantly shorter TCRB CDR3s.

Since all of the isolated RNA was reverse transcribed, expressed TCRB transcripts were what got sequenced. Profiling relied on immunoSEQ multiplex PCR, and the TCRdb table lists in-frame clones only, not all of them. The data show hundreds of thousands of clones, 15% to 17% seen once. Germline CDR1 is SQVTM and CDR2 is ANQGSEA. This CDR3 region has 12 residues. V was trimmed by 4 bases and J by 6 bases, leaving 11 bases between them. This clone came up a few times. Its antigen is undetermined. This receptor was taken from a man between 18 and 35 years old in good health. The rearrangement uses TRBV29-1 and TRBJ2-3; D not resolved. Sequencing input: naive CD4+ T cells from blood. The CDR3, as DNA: TGCAGCGTTGTGGAAAGTCCTGATACGCAGTATTTT. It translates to CSVVESPDTQYF.